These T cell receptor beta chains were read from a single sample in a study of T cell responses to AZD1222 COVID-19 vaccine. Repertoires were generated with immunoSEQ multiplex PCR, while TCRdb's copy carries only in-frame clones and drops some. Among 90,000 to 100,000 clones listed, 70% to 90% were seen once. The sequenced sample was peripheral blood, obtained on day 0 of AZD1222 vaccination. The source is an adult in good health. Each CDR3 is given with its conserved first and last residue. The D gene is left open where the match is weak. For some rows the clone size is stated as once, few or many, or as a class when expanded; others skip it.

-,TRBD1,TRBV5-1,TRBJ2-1,CASSLGDRRYNEQFF,TGTGCCAGCAGCTTGGGGGACAGGCGATACAATGAGCAGTTCTTC
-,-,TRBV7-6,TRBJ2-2,CASSSNPGGPSTGELFF,TGTGCCAGCAGCTCCAATCCCGGGGGGCCTAGTACCGGGGAGCTGTTTTTT
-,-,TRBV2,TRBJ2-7,CASSARGYEQYF,TGTGCCAGCAGTGCTCGGGGCTACGAGCAGTACTTC
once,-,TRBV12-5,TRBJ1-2,CASGLSAGAQHGYTF,TGTGCTAGTGGTCTATCTGCGGGGGCGCAGCATGGCTACACCTTC
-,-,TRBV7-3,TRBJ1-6,CASSLHGQYNSPLHF,TGTGCCAGCAGCTTACATGGGCAGTATAATTCACCCCTCCACTTT
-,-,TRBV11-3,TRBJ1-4,CASSRTVSTNEKLFF,TGTGCCAGCAGCCGGACAGTTTCAACTAATGAAAAACTGTTTTTT
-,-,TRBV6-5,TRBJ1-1,CASSYSAGSSLKAFF,TGTGCCAGCAGTTACTCGGCAGGGTCCAGCCTTAAAGCTTTCTTT
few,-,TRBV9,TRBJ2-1,CASSVAYNEQFF,TGTGCCAGCAGCGTAGCTTACAATGAGCAGTTCTTC
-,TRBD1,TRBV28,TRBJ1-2,CATGQGRGYTF,TGTGCCACCGGACAGGGACGGGGCTACACCTTC
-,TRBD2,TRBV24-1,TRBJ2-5,CATSDPRTSGETQYF,TGTGCCACCAGTGATCCCCGGACTAGCGGGGAGACCCAGTACTTC
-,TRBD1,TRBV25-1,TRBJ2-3,CASSVEGATSTDTQYF,TGTGCCAGCAGTGTCGAGGGGGCGACTAGCACAGATACGCAGTATTTT
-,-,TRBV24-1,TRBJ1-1,CATSDLGRIAFF,TGTGCCACCAGTGATTTGGGGAGGATAGCTTTCTTT
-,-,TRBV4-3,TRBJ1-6,CASSQGSNNSPLHF,TGCGCCAGCAGCCAAGGCAGCAACAATTCACCCCTCCACTTT
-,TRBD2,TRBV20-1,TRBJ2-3,CSASMASGSGDTQYF,TGCAGTGCTAGTATGGCTAGCGGTTCCGGGGATACGCAGTATTTT
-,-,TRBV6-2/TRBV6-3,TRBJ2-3,CASSYPLGITDTQYF,TGTGCCAGCAGTTACCCACTCGGAATCACAGATACGCAGTATTTT
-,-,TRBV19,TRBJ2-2,CASNPSGFAGELFF,TGTGCCAGTAACCCATCGGGGTTTGCCGGGGAGCTGTTTTTT
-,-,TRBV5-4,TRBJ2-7,CASSLAAGYEQYF,TGTGCCAGCAGCTTGGCGGCGGGTTACGAGCAGTACTTC
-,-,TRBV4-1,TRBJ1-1,CASSPPYMNTEAFF,TGCGCCAGCAGCCCACCCTATATGAACACTGAAGCTTTCTTT
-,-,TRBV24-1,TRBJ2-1,CATTGPDGGAYNEQFF,TGTGCCACCACTGGACCAGACGGTGGGGCCTACAATGAGCAGTTCTTC
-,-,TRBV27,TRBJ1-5,CASSALPRGHQPQHF,TGTGCCAGCAGTGCACTCCCCAGGGGTCATCAGCCCCAGCATTTT
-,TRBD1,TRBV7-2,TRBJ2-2,CASSFDRVGNTGELFF,TGTGCCAGCAGCTTTGACAGGGTGGGGAACACCGGGGAGCTGTTTTTT
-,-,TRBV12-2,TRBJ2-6,CASGPEPGQVSGANVLTF,TGTGCAAGTGGCCCTGAACCGGGACAGGTCTCTGGGGCCAACGTCCTGACTTTC
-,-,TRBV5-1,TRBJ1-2,CASSLEQGPTLYGYTF,TGCGCCAGCAGCTTGGAACAGGGCCCCACCCTCTATGGCTACACCTTC
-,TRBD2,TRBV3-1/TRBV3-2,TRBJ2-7,CASRDSGTSSYEQYF,TGTGCCAGCAGAGACTCCGGGACTAGCTCCTACGAGCAGTACTTC
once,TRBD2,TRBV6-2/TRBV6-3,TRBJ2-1,CASSYSGLAGGYNEQFF,TGTGCCAGCAGTTACTCTGGGCTAGCGGGAGGTTACAATGAGCAGTTCTTC